Shown below are 18 T cell receptor beta chains from a single sample sequenced in a study of cytomegalovirus exposure and HLA in healthy donors. Use of 60 Vbeta and 13 Jbeta primers characterized the PCR. Assay: immunoSEQ multiplex PCR; the TCRdb copy retains only in-frame clones and omits some. The sample records over 150,000 clones, about 75% being singletons. Sequencing was carried out using PBMCs. The receptors originated from a man between 18 and 29 years old in good health and CMV-seronegative.

This rearrangement joins TRBV5-1 to TRBJ2-5; maybe TRBD1 (6 bases). The CDR3 is 16 amino acids. Germline-derived CDR1 and CDR2 are SGHRS and YFSETQ. The ends were cut back, 0 bases at V and 5 bases at J, with 17 bases in the middle. CDR3 DNA: TGCGCCAGCAGCTTGGAGTTCAGGGGAATTTGGGAGACCCAGTACTTC. This encodes CASSLEFRGIWETQYF.

On this clone itself: Germline and junction disagree at one end, which may indicate a read error. Distinct nucleotide sequences in the sample also encode this CDR3. V gene TRBV27 combines with J gene TRBJ2-7; D is ambiguous. CDR1 MNHEY and CDR2 SMNVEV come from the germline V gene (reference sequence). The CDR3 is 15 residues long. The CDR3 nucleotides read TGTGCCAGCAGCGCGAGCCAGGTTCCATTCTACGAACAGTACTTC. Translating it yields CASSASQVPFYEQYF.

The sample holds one count of this clone. The rearrangement uses TRBV5-1 and TRBJ2-7; a weak D match, TRBD2 (5 bases). The CDR3 length is 15 residues. The ends were cut back, 3 bases at V and 4 bases at J, with 17 bases in the middle. Germline assignment: CDR1 SGHRS and CDR2 YFSETQ. For the CDR3, the DNA is TGCGCCAGCAGCTGGACCGAGGAGGCCGGATACGAGCAGTACTTC. Translation: CASSWTEEAGYEQYF.

The chain combines TRBV5-1 with TRBJ2-5, with 8 bases identical to TRBD1. The CDR3 loop spans 14 amino acids. The germline gives CDR1 SGHRS, CDR2 YFSETQ. Germline trimming cut 2 bases from V and 5 bases from J; bases unmatched to any gene: 5. The CDR3 bases are TGCGCCAGCAGCTTCAGGACAGGGCGGGAGACCCAGTACTTC. Translating it yields CASSFRTGRETQYF.

V and J are TRBV30 and TRBJ1-2, with D unresolved. V lost 5 bases, J lost 4 bases, and 14 bases lay in between. Germline lookup yields CDR1 GTSNPN and CDR2 SVGIG (reference sequence). This CDR3 is 13 amino acids long. The CDR3 nucleotides read TGTGCCTGGTTCCGGGTCCCGGGCTATGGCTACACCTTC. Encoded protein: CAWFRVPGYGYTF.

The chain is built from TRBV5-6 and TRBJ2-6; 10 bases match TRBD1. The CDR3 contains 17 residues. The germline CDR1 and CDR2 sequences are SGHDT and YYEEEE. Trimming cost V 4 bases and J 2 bases; bases outside gene matches: 6. The CDR3 DNA is TGTGCCAGCAGCACACGACAGGGGGCCGCTGGGGCCAACGTCCTGACTTTC. Translated: CASSTRQGAAGANVLTF.

This chain links TRBV27 with TRBJ2-7, with 9 nucleotides matching TRBD2. The V segment lost 3 bases and the J segment 3 bases; nucleotides outside the gene matches: 9. This CDR3 contains 16 residues. Germline CDR1 reads MNHEY; CDR2 reads SMNVEV (reference sequence). CDR3 amino acids: CASSFGVAGDGYEQYF. The CDR3 region has the DNA TGTGCCAGCAGTTTCGGGGTAGCGGGAGACGGCTACGAGCAGTACTTC.

V usage is TRBV25-1 and J usage is TRBJ2-4; tentatively, D is TRBD2 (5 bases). This CDR3 is built from 16 residues. Per the germline V gene, CDR1 is MGHDK and CDR2 is SYGVNS. V lost 2 bases and J lost 8, with 19 bases in between. This CDR3 reads CASSEGQLRAGDIQYF. CDR3 bases: TGTGCCAGCAGTGAAGGTCAATTGAGGGCCGGTGACATTCAGTACTTC.

CDR3 region: CASSVGGQGYEQYF. DNA for the CDR3: TGTGCCAGCAGCGTAGGGGGACAGGGTTACGAGCAGTACTTC. The V call is TRBV9, the J call TRBJ2-7; 9 nucleotides agree with TRBD1. The V and J ends lost 0 bases and 4 bases, in that order; junction bases with no gene match: 2. The CDR3 length is 14 residues. The germline V gene has CDR1 SGDLS and CDR2 YYNGEE.

This chain uses TRBV9 with TRBJ2-3; TRBD2 might be the D (6 bases). The CDR3 totals 13 residues. V was pared by 3 bases and J by 2 bases, with 7 bases between. CDR1 is SGDLS and CDR2 is YYNGEE in the germline V gene. The CDR3 bases are TGTGCCAGCAGCGGGGACTTCACAGATACGCAGTATTTT. Amino acid sequence: CASSGDFTDTQYF.

The chain joins TRBV4-1 to TRBJ1-1; 9 nucleotides match TRBD1. Germline CDR1 is MGHRA and CDR2 is YSYEKL. The CDR3 covers 15 residues. V shed 2 bases, J shed 6 bases, and the junction held 7 bases outside the gene matches. CDR3 coding DNA: TGCGCCAGCAGCCAACCCGGGACAGGGAGGCCTGAAGCTTTCTTT. Amino acid sequence: CASSQPGTGRPEAFF.

V gene TRBV9 combines with J gene TRBJ2-7; D perhaps matches TRBD2 (6 bases). Germline CDR1 SGDLS, CDR2 YYNGEE. The CDR3 sequence is 14 residues long. V was trimmed by 2 bases and J by 5 bases, leaving 14 bases between them. The chain's CDR3 is CASSVGLPPNEQYF. DNA of the CDR3: TGTGCCAGCAGCGTGGGACTGCCCCCGAACGAGCAGTACTTC.

The V and J genes are TRBV19 and TRBJ2-7, with TRBD2 matching 9 bases. CDR3 size: 15 residues. Germline values: CDR1 LNHDA, CDR2 SQIVND (reference sequence). Losses at the gene ends were 8 bases for V and 1 base for J; bases not matched to a gene: 9. The CDR3 DNA sequence: TGTGCCAGTGGAATGGGTAGCGGGAGTTCCTACGAGCAGTACTTC. As protein: CASGMGSGSSYEQYF.

Details on this clone: A far larger clone differs by one base, so this is likely a read error. The same CDR3 is also encoded by other DNA sequences in this sample. This chain joins TRBV5-4 and TRBJ2-6, with D unresolved. The V end lost 4 bases, the J end lost 0 bases, and 11 bases lay between the germline ends. Germline V gene sequence: CDR1 SGHNT, CDR2 YYREEE (reference sequence). There are 16 residues in the CDR3. The CDR3 protein is CASSQDHSSGANVLTF. CDR3 coding DNA: TGTGCCAGCAGCCAAGATCACAGCTCTGGGGCCAACGTCCTGACTTTC.

The J gene is TRBJ1-1, the V gene TRBV7-2, with TRBD1 matching 8 bases. This CDR3 is 19 amino acids long. The germline V gene encodes CDR1 SGHTA and CDR2 FQGNSA. Unmatched junction bases numbered 18, after V lost 5 bases and J lost 1 base. As DNA, the CDR3 is TGTGCCAGCAGCCCGGGCCCGGGGCAGGGGGCGAGAAGGAACACTGAAGCTTTCTTT. Translation: CASSPGPGQGARRNTEAFF.

This chain links TRBV30 with TRBJ1-1, with D unresolved. Between the trimmed V and J ends, which lost 3 bases and 0 bases, there was a span of 8 bases. Germline CDR1 reads GTSNPN; CDR2 reads SVGIG (reference sequence). The CDR3 sequence is 13 residues long. CDR3 sequence (DNA): TGTGCCTGGAGGTATCCTATGAACACTGAAGCTTTCTTT. It yields the protein CAWRYPMNTEAFF.

The V and J genes are TRBV7-9 and TRBJ2-5; 7 bases are shared with TRBD1. The last part of the DNA fits TRBJ2-7 better; the J call may be wrong. The CDR3 covers 13 residues. Germline V gene sequence: CDR1 SEHNR, CDR2 FQNEAQ (reference sequence). The CDR3: CASSLVEGAEQYF. The CDR3 DNA reads as TGTGCCAGCAGCTTAGTTGAGGGGGCCGAGCAGTACTTC.

The chain links TRBV5-4 to TRBJ2-3, with 10 nucleotides matching TRBD2. Trimming took 3 bases from V and 2 from J; bases not matched to a gene: 12. The CDR3 length is 18 residues. The germline CDR1 and CDR2 sequences are SGHNT and YYREEE (reference sequence). This CDR3 is CASSSPYRLAGDTDTQYF. The CDR3 bases are TGTGCCAGCAGCTCCCCCTACCGGCTAGCGGGAGACACAGATACGCAGTATTTT.